This T cell receptor (beta chain) emerged from a study of OX40 agonist ivuxolimab in advanced cancers. Turning to the study itself: The patients received agonistic anti-OX40 (CD134) antibody ivuxolimab. Therapy given before enrollment (anti-PD-1, anti-PD-L1 or anti-CTLA-4) was allowed, and over 35% had some. Partial responses were seen in three patients, one with hepatocellular carcinoma and two with cutaneous melanoma. The study's findings and limits: Partial responders receiving 0.1-3.0 mg/kg showed among the lowest clonal expansion.

Generated by immunoSEQ multiplex PCR, the TCRdb table keeps only in-frame clones and is missing some. The sample includes 30,000 to 35,000 clones, approximately 80% of them seen just once. For this clone: Its antigen is still unknown.

CDR3 length: 11 amino acids. From germline, CDR1 is SGHTA and CDR2 FQGNSA. V was trimmed by 6 bases and J by 6 bases, leaving 5 bases between them. The receptor comes from an adult with an advanced solid tumor such as melanoma, head and neck, liver or kidney cancer. This material consisted of CD4+ or CD8+ T cells sorted from blood, taken in a trial of the OX40 agonist ivuxolimab. The chain recombines TRBV7-2 with TRBJ2-2; D remains ambiguous. CDR3 loop: CASSLAGELFF. CDR3 nucleotide sequence: TGTGCCAGCAGTTTGGCCGGGGAGCTGTTTTTT.